This T cell receptor beta chain was found in a study of T cell repertoires in cytomegalovirus infection (dated by TCRdb to the late 2010s). Context from the whole study: Because public TCR beta signatures pointed to carriage of CMV infection together with the matching HLA type, the HLA type of each donor mattered for the analysis. The investigation overall reported the following: The ex vivo response was dominated by HLA-C-restricted CMV-specific TCR beta clonotypes, which also provided the single most frequent clonotype in two of eight donors. In both this cohort and an independent approximately 400-donor cohort, the cumulative frequency of public TCR beta family members distinguished carriers of CMV infection plus the relevant HLA type.

Remarks on this clonotype: The antigen it binds to is not known. Per-nucleotide qualities are absent, and no much larger clonotype sits a single base away.

The trim is 2 bases for V and 7 bases for J, with a gap of 10 bases between the germline ends. The CDR3 holds 13 amino acids from the cysteine to the phenylalanine. Only the CDR3 DNA stays, 39 bases, in frame from base 1. The germline V gene (reference sequence) supplies CDR1 SGHNT and CDR2 YYREEE. The sequencing machine was an Illumina HiSeq 1500. Through fastp at Q25 and MiXCR, TCRdb rebuilt clones from the public reads, retaining in-frame beta chains. Entries are consolidated by CDR3 protein sequence, retaining the most common genes and DNA. The sample contains approximately 76,000 distinct CDR3 sequences, 3.7% of them found a single time. The top ten hold approximately 4.3% of the sample.

Recombination linked TRBV5-4 to TRBJ1-5, with the D gene not confidently named. The receptor was isolated from a human donor in good health (CMV status not recorded). Some clones in this sample may be carry-over from other donors' samples. Sequenced sample: PBMCs. The CDR3 protein sequence reads: CASSFDPTQPQHF. Here is the DNA: TGTGCCAGCAGCTTTGACCCGACACAGCCCCAGCATTTT.